The 2 T cell receptor beta chains reported below all come from one sample, sequenced in a study of cytomegalovirus exposure and HLA in healthy donors. This PCR relied on a set of 60 Vbeta primers and 13 Jbeta primers. Libraries were prepared by immunoSEQ multiplex PCR; TCRdb keeps only in-frame clonotypes and omits some of them. This sample yields over 120,000 clones, of which about two thirds are seen a single time; 2% to 2.5% belongs to the top ten. The sequencing input was PBMCs. The receptors originated from a woman aged 55-69 years in good health and CMV-seropositive.

The chain has TRBV5-1 and TRBJ2-1; 15 bases match TRBD2. The CDR3 loop spans 15 amino acids. The germline V gene has CDR1 SGHRS and CDR2 YFSETQ. With V trimmed by 4 bases and J by 7 bases, 3 bases remained unmatched. DNA for the CDR3: TGCGCCAGCAGCACCGGACTAGCGGGAGGGAATGAGCAGTTCTTC. Translated: CASSTGLAGGNEQFF.

There are a few counts of this clone. The rearrangement joins TRBV7-9 to TRBJ2-7; D not resolved. The CDR3 extends over 16 amino acids. Germline loops: CDR1 SEHNR, CDR2 FQNEAQ (reference sequence). V was cut by 1 base and J by 6 bases, with 19 bases left in between. The CDR3 coding sequence is TGTGCCAGCAGCTTAGATGTCGGGTCCGCCCCCTCCGAGCAGTACTTC. Residues: CASSLDVGSAPSEQYF.